This TCR beta chain was identified during a study of response to subunit inactivated influenza vaccine. Overall study results and limits: The authors suggested that every seasonal influenza vaccination recruits few new T cells.

TCRdb processed the RT-PCR reads anew with MiXCR; each CDR3 protein has one entry. The data show roughly 710,000 distinct CDR3 sequences, around 15% seen once. A note on this clonotype: Its antigen is still unknown.

This CDR3 is built from 14 residues. With 0 bases removed from V and 6 bases from J, the gap between germline ends came to 9 bases. The germline V gene has CDR1 SGHRS and CDR2 YFSETQ. The sequence derives from a man in his forties or fifties who received an inactivated influenza vaccine. The source was PBMCs from blood, collected less than 15 days before vaccination. The chain recombines TRBV5-1 with TRBJ2-2; TRBD2 is a possible D gene (6 bases). The CDR3 region is CASSLVSSAGELFF. In DNA, the CDR3 is TGCGCCAGCAGCTTGGTTTCTAGCGCCGGGGAGCTGTTTTTT.